The rows below give T cell receptor beta chains drawn from one sample of a study of blood T cells in healthy people across ages. Each CDR3 protein is one row after TCRdb ran MiXCR on the 5' RACE reads. The table records fewer than 900,000 distinct CDR3 sequences, 36% of them present only once. Specimen: blood. Receptors were obtained from a man between 18 and 35 years old in good health. Both conserved end residues are part of each CDR3. D genes are given only for firm matches. Clone size is not always given. Where it is, it says once, few, many or a class for expanded clones.

D,size,length,J,V,CDR3,DNA
TRBD1,NA,15,TRBJ1-5,TRBV3-1,CASSPRTGARQPQHF,TGTGCCAGCAGCCCCCGGACAGGGGCACGCCAGCCCCAGCATTTT
NA,NA,20,TRBJ1-1,TRBV6-5,CASSSDRAMNGMIMNTEAFF,TGTGCCAGCAGTTCGGACCGGGCCATGAATGGAATGATTATGAACACTGAAGCTTTCTTT
NA,once,15,TRBJ2-3,TRBV4-1,CASSRQRGDTDTQYF,TGCGCCAGCAGCCGACAAAGAGGCGACACAGATACGCAGTATTTT
NA,NA,15,TRBJ1-2,TRBV4-1,CASSQRIRGDPSYTF,TGCGCCAGCAGCCAACGCATCAGAGGGGACCCTAGCTACACCTTC
TRBD1,many,13,TRBJ1-1,TRBV6-5,CASSPDRGTEAFF,TGCGCCAGCAGCCCGGACAGGGGGACTGAAGCTTTCTTT
TRBD1,few,13,TRBJ2-7,TRBV10-3,CAIRQGSSYEQYF,TGTGCCATCCGACAGGGGAGCTCCTACGAGCAGTACTTC
NA,NA,14,TRBJ1-2,TRBV19,CASSIVGQIHGYTF,TGTGCCAGTAGTATAGTCGGACAAATCCATGGCTACACCTTC
NA,many,15,TRBJ2-3,TRBV9,CASSASGVGPDTQYF,TGTGCCAGCAGCGCCTCAGGGGTAGGACCAGATACGCAGTATTTT
NA,few,12,TRBJ1-2,TRBV6-2/TRBV6-3,CASNDDSYGYTF,TGTGCCAGCAACGACGACAGCTATGGCTACACCTTC
TRBD2,NA,13,TRBJ2-1,TRBV20-1,CSASPSSGSEQFF,TGCAGTGCTAGTCCCTCTAGCGGGAGTGAGCAGTTCTTC
NA,NA,13,TRBJ2-3,TRBV12-3/TRBV12-4,CASSLVFGDEQYF,TGTGCCAGCAGTTTGGTCTTTGGAGATGAGCAGTATTTT
NA,NA,13,TRBJ1-3,TRBV20-1,CSAPGTSGNTIYF,TGCAGTGCCCCCGGGACCTCCGGAAACACCATATATTTT
NA,few,17,TRBJ2-7,TRBV5-1,CASSLGSPIRVSYEQYF,TGCGCCAGCAGCTTAGGTTCCCCTATTCGTGTCTCCTACGAGCAGTACTTC
NA,NA,13,TRBJ1-2,TRBV14,CAISHGQNYGYTF,TGTGCCATCAGCCATGGACAGAACTATGGCTACACCTTC
NA,NA,13,TRBJ2-7,TRBV14,CASSQDRVNEQYF,TGTGCCAGCAGCCAAGACAGGGTGAATGAGCAGTACTTC
NA,few,14,TRBJ1-4,TRBV12-3/TRBV12-4,CASSTQGSVGKLFF,TGTGCCAGCAGTACCCAGGGTAGTGTGGGAAAACTGTTTTTT
TRBD2,few,18,TRBJ2-3,TRBV14,CASSQGPSASGSTDTQYF,TGTGCCAGCAGCCAAGGACCCTCAGCTAGCGGAAGCACAGATACGCAGTATTTT
TRBD1,NA,14,TRBJ2-3,TRBV12-3/TRBV12-4,CASRRDRGADTRYF,TGTGCCAGCCGTAGGGACAGGGGCGCAGATACGCGGTATTTT
NA,NA,15,TRBJ1-2,TRBV30,CAWSAMGTFSYGYTF,TGTGCCTGGAGTGCCATGGGGACCTTTAGCTATGGCTACACCTTC
TRBD1,NA,15,TRBJ2-2,TRBV12-3/TRBV12-4,CASSADRDLTGELFF,TGTGCCAGCAGTGCGGACAGGGACTTGACCGGGGAGCTGTTTTTT
NA,few,15,TRBJ1-5,TRBV5-6,CASSLRTTGNQPQHF,TGTGCCAGCAGCTTGCGGACGACTGGCAATCAGCCCCAGCATTTT
TRBD1,few,18,TRBJ1-4,TRBV20-1,CSARRTVASRGSNEKLFF,TGCAGTGCTAGAAGGACGGTCGCAAGCAGGGGGTCTAATGAAAAACTGTTTTTT
TRBD1,few,15,TRBJ1-1,TRBV7-2,CASSLAQGVGTEAFF,TGTGCCAGCAGCTTAGCTCAGGGGGTCGGTACTGAAGCTTTCTTT
NA,NA,12,TRBJ2-1,TRBV20-1,CSATLGADEQFF,TGCAGTGCCACCCTGGGGGCTGACGAGCAGTTCTTC
TRBD1,many,15,TRBJ1-2,TRBV12-3/TRBV12-4,CASSPSGTGRYGYTF,TGTGCCAGCAGCCCTTCCGGGACAGGACGTTATGGCTACACCTTC
NA,few,13,TRBJ1-5,TRBV2,CATHGQLNQPQHF,TGTGCCACCCACGGACAGCTCAATCAGCCCCAGCATTTT
NA,NA,14,TRBJ2-7,TRBV19,CASNSGTSSCEQYF,TGTGCCAGTAATTCCGGGACAAGCTCCTGCGAGCAGTACTTC
NA,few,11,TRBJ2-3,TRBV20-1,CSAYRVDTQYF,TGCAGTGCATACAGGGTGGATACGCAGTATTTT
TRBD2,NA,16,TRBJ2-1,TRBV7-2,CASSPKKLAGYNEQFF,TGTGCCAGCAGCCCTAAGAAGTTAGCGGGCTACAATGAGCAGTTCTTC
TRBD1,NA,19,TRBJ1-1,TRBV7-9,CASSPRPGQGELMNTEAFF,TGTGCCAGCAGCCCCAGACCGGGACAGGGCGAACTAATGAACACTGAAGCTTTCTTT
NA,few,12,TRBJ2-1,TRBV25-1,CASRTDYNEQFF,TGTGCCAGCAGAACGGATTACAATGAGCAGTTCTTC
NA,few,14,TRBJ1-5,TRBV24-1,CATSDFVVHQPQHF,TGTGCCACCAGTGATTTCGTAGTCCATCAGCCCCAGCATTTT
NA,NA,18,TRBJ2-3,TRBV5-1,CASSLTRLLSERADTQYF,TGCGCCAGCAGCTTGACCCGCTTACTTAGCGAACGCGCAGATACGCAGTATTTT
NA,NA,13,TRBJ2-5,TRBV5-1,CASSALTQETQYF,TGCGCCAGCAGCGCTTTAACCCAAGAGACCCAGTACTTC
NA,NA,12,TRBJ2-7,TRBV12-3/TRBV12-4,CASSFVENEQYF,TGTGCCAGCAGTTTCGTCGAAAATGAGCAGTACTTC
TRBD2,NA,15,TRBJ2-1,TRBV4-3,CASSQDRSLAGEQFF,TGCGCCAGCAGCCAAGATAGAAGCCTAGCGGGTGAGCAGTTCTTC
NA,few,17,TRBJ2-5,TRBV27,CASSLSLSLGPGETQYF,TGTGCCAGCAGTTTATCCTTAAGTCTAGGGCCAGGAGAGACCCAGTACTTC
NA,few,13,TRBJ2-1,TRBV13,CASRSKGHNEQFF,TGTGCCAGCAGATCTAAGGGCCACAATGAGCAGTTCTTC
NA,NA,14,TRBJ2-7,TRBV6-6,CASSDGTVSYEQYF,TGTGCCAGCAGTGACGGTACAGTCTCCTACGAGCAGTACTTC
TRBD1,few,15,TRBJ2-1,TRBV12-3/TRBV12-4,CASSFPGQGPNEQFF,TGTGCCAGCAGTTTCCCGGGACAGGGTCCGAATGAGCAGTTCTTC
TRBD2,NA,14,TRBJ2-1,TRBV19,CATSTSGVYNEQFF,TGTGCCACTTCGACTAGCGGCGTTTACAATGAGCAGTTCTTC
TRBD2,medium-sized,16,TRBJ2-1,TRBV20-1,CSTSPLGLAGVNEQFF,TGCAGTACCTCCCCATTGGGACTAGCGGGGGTGAATGAGCAGTTCTTC
NA,many,12,TRBJ1-1,TRBV20-1,CSVTDGNTEAFF,TGCAGTGTTACGGACGGGAACACTGAAGCTTTCTTT
TRBD1,NA,14,TRBJ1-1,TRBV20-1,CSASRGGGKTEAFF,TGCAGTGCTAGCCGAGGGGGCGGAAAAACTGAAGCTTTCTTT
NA,many,17,TRBJ2-1,TRBV12-3/TRBV12-4,CASSLTAGASSYNEQFF,TGTGCCAGCAGTTTAACGGCGGGGGCCTCCTCCTACAATGAGCAGTTCTTC
NA,once,15,TRBJ1-2,TRBV20-1,CSATPGPEPRYGCTF,TGCAGTGCTACCCCCGGACCAGAGCCGAGGTATGGCTGCACCTTC
NA,NA,13,TRBJ1-2,TRBV6-6,CASSLGGIFGYTF,TGTGCCAGCAGTTTAGGGGGGATTTTTGGCTACACCTTC
TRBD2,NA,16,TRBJ2-7,TRBV10-3,CANSGGLPPSDGEQYF,TGTGCCAACAGCGGGGGCCTACCGCCTTCCGATGGCGAGCAGTACTTC
NA,NA,16,TRBJ2-5,TRBV6-5,CASSYSRYESQETQYF,TGTGCCAGCAGTTACTCGCGATACGAGAGTCAAGAGACCCAGTACTTC
NA,once,16,TRBJ1-3,TRBV4-3,CASSQDNRVSGNTIYF,TGCGCCAGCAGCCAGGATAATAGGGTCTCTGGAAACACCATATATTTT
NA,many,11,TRBJ2-1,TRBV2,CASGPYNEQFF,TGTGCCAGCGGGCCTTACAATGAGCAGTTCTTC
NA,NA,15,TRBJ1-5,TRBV28,CASSFKTGPHQPQHF,TGTGCCAGCAGTTTTAAGACAGGCCCCCATCAGCCCCAGCATTTT
NA,few,13,TRBJ2-3,TRBV7-2,CASSLDVGDTQYF,TGTGCCAGCAGCTTAGACGTAGGAGATACGCAGTATTTT
NA,NA,13,TRBJ1-5,TRBV20-1,CSARGRVIEPQHF,TGCAGTGCTAGAGGACGGGTAATTGAGCCCCAGCATTTT
NA,few,13,TRBJ2-7,TRBV5-1,CASSVGNNYEQYF,TGCGCCAGCAGCGTAGGGAACAACTACGAGCAGTACTTC